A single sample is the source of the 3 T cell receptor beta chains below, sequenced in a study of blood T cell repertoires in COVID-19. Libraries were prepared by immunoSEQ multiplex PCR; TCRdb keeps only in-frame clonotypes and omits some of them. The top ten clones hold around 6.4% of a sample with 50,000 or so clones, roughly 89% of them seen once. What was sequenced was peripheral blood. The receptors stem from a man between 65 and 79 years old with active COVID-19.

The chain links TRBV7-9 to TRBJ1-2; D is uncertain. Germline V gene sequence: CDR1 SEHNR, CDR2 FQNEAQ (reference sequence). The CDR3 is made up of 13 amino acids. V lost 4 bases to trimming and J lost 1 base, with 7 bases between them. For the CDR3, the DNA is TGTGCCAGCAGCTCGGGGAATAACTATGGCTACACCTTC. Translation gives CASSSGNNYGYTF. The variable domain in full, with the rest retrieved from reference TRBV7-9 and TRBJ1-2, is DTGVSQNPRHKITKRGQNVTFRCDPISEHNRLYWYRQTLGQGPEFLTYFQNEAQLEKSRLLSDRFSAERPKGSFSTLEIQRTEQGDSAMYLCASSSGNNYGYTFGSGTRLTVV.

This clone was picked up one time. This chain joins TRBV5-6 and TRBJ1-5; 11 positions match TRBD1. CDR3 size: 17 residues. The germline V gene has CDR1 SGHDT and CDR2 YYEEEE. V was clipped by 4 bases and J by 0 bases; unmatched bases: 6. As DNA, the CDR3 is TGTGCCAGCAGCGTCGGGACAGGGGGATATAGCAATCAGCCCCAGCATTTT. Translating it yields CASSVGTGGYSNQPQHF.

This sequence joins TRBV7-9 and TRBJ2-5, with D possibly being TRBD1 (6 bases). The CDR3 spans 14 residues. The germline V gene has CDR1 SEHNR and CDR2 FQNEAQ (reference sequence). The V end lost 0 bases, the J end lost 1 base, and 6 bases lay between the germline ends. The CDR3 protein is CASSLAGGQETQYF. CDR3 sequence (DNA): TGTGCCAGCAGCTTAGCAGGGGGCCAAGAGACCCAGTACTTC.